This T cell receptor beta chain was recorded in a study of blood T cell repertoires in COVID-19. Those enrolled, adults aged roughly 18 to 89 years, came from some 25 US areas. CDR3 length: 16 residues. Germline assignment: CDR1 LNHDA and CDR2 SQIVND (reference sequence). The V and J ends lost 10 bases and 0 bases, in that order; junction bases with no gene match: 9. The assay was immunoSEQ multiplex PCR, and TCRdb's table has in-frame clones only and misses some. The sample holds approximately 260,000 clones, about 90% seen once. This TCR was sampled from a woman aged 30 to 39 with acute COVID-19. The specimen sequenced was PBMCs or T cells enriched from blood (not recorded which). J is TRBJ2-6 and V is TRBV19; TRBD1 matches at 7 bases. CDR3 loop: CATQGVDASGANVLTF. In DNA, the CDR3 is TGTGCCACTCAGGGGGTTGACGCCTCTGGGGCCAACGTCCTGACTTTC.